This TCR beta chain derives from a study of shared clonotypes between healthy human individuals. At the level of the study: Researchers assigned three CD4 naive, three CD4 memory, two CD8 naive and one CD8 memory plate to each donor. Study findings and constraints: Naive subsets usually exceeded memory subsets in estimated richness. An effect of sequencing depth on clonotype sharing among donors was expected. Specimens sampled were limited to blood, with tissue repertoires likely differing.

Trimming removed 6 bases at V and 4 bases at J, with 24 bases between. The CDR3 is made up of 17 amino acids. Germline CDR1 and CDR2: MDHEN and SYDVKM. On this clone itself: Its antigen is currently unknown.

Only in-frame clones appear in the TCRdb table, and some are missing; sequencing was by immunoSEQ multiplex PCR. The sample consists of about 1.5 million clones, under 99% of them appearing once. This sequence was found in a man in his thirties or forties in good health. The specimen was naive CD4+ T cells sorted from blood. The subset is: CD45RA+ positively selected. The gene calls are TRBV28 and TRBJ1-1, with a weak D call TRBD1 (5 bases). CDR3: CASSLPGLGHASTEAFF. The CDR3, as DNA: TGTGCCAGCAGCCTCCCGGGCCTTGGACATGCGAGCACTGAAGCTTTCTTT.